The clone carrying this T cell receptor (beta chain) was picked up one time. The antigen remains undetermined. Germline CDR1 reads SGHAT; CDR2 reads FQNNGV. Trimming took 5 bases from V and 1 from J; bases not matched to a gene: 5. The CDR3 has 15 residues. TCRdb's copy holds only in-frame clones and misses some; the assay was immunoSEQ multiplex PCR. The sample includes approximately 2.3 million clones, approximately 93% of them seen just once. These data belong to a study of shared clonotypes between healthy human individuals. Study results and limitations: Between several donors, naive CD4 clonotypes were shared at a level of approximately 5%.

J is TRBJ1-1 and V is TRBV11-2; 9 bases are a match to TRBD1. The receptor was isolated from a man aged 18-30 years in good health. Some clones in this sample may be carry-over from other donors' samples. The sequenced sample was naive CD4+ T cells from PBMCs. Described subset: CD45RA+ positively selected. The CDR3 region is CASSTPGQGNTEAFF. DNA of the CDR3: TGTGCCAGCAGCACCCCGGGACAGGGGAACACTGAAGCTTTCTTT.